Presented here are 24 T cell receptor beta chains from one specimen sequenced in a study of T cells in Graves' hyperthyroidism and ophthalmopathy. RNA transcripts served as the template for amplifying TCR beta CDR3 regions. The HTBI primer set was used in a first-round RT-PCR of the TCR CDR3. TCRdb passed the multiplex PCR reads through MiXCR, listing each CDR3 protein once. The table records hundreds of thousands of distinct CDR3 sequences, more than 12% of them present only once. Sequenced material: blood. These receptor sequences come from a man over 45 with Graves' ophthalmopathy.

This clonotype was detected ten times or more. V usage is TRBV18 and J usage is TRBJ2-7, with 7 nucleotides matching TRBD1. This CDR3 region has 15 residues. The junction had 15 bases not matched to a gene; V was cut back by 4 bases and J by 9 bases. Germline V gives CDR1 KGHSH, CDR2 LQKENI. The CDR3 DNA is TGTGCCAGCTCACTCTCCGGGACAGTCTCTTTTGGGCAGTACTTC. It specifies CASSLSGTVSFGQYF.

This clonotype occurred a few times. The chain carries TRBV19 and TRBJ2-3; 9 nucleotides align to TRBD1. This CDR3 has 14 amino acids. V was clipped by 6 bases and J by 0 bases; unmatched bases: 1. Germline V gene lookup returns CDR1 LNHDA and CDR2 SQIVND (reference sequence). CDR3 DNA sequence: TGTGCCAGTAGAGACAGGGGGAGCACAGATACGCAGTATTTT. This encodes CASRDRGSTDTQYF.

In its sample, this clonotype was seen many times. The gene calls are TRBV3-1 and TRBJ1-6, with 10 positions matching TRBD1. Unmatched junction bases numbered 7, after V lost 7 bases and J lost 7 bases. Germline loops: CDR1 LGHDT, CDR2 YNNKEL (reference sequence). The CDR3 is made up of 15 amino acids. The CDR3 region has the DNA TGTGCCAGCACCTGGGACAGGGGCTGGAATTCACCCCTCCACTTT. The encoded protein is CASTWDRGWNSPLHF. The full variable domain, in which reference TRBV3-1 and TRBJ1-6 provide the parts outside the CDR3, is DTAVSQTPKYLVTQMGNDKSIKCEQNLGHDTMYWYKQDSKKFLKIMFSYNNKELIINETVPNRFSPKSPDKAHLNLHINSLELGDSAVYFCASTWDRGWNSPLHFGNGTRLTVT.

This clonotype was counted ten times or more. The J gene is TRBJ1-1, the V gene TRBV18; 8 bases line up with TRBD1. Per the germline V gene, CDR1 is KGHSH and CDR2 is LQKENI. The CDR3 is made up of 16 amino acids. The V and J ends lost 4 bases and 5 bases, in that order; junction bases with no gene match: 12. This CDR3 is CASSRSDRASWTEAFF. CDR3 in DNA: TGTGCCAGCTCACGATCGGACAGGGCGAGTTGGACTGAAGCTTTCTTT.

This clonotype was recorded many times. J is TRBJ2-1 and V is TRBV10-3, with a possible D match to TRBD1 (5 bases). This CDR3 is 15 amino acids long. Trimming left V 6 bases short and J 6 bases short, with 18 bases between. Germline V CDR1 and CDR2: ENHRY, SYGVKD. Written as DNA, the CDR3 is TGTGCCATCAGCGAGACGGCAGGGCAAGGCAATGAGCAGTTCTTC. Translation: CAISETAGQGNEQFF.

The table lists this clonotype with many counts. This chain joins TRBV6-1 and TRBJ2-3; 11 bases map to TRBD2. Trimming cost V 6 bases and J 2 bases; bases outside gene matches: 7. CDR1 and CDR2 from the germline V gene are MNHNS and SASEGT. The CDR3 runs to 16 residues. CDR3 sequence reads: CASSRSGLAVTDTQYF. CDR3 in DNA: TGTGCCAGCAGCAGATCGGGACTAGCGGTCACAGATACGCAGTATTTT.

This clonotype was counted a few times. The V and J genes are TRBV2 and TRBJ1-4; D is unclear. The CDR3 has 10 residues. V lost 6 bases and J lost 10, with 6 bases in between. Germline V gene data show CDR1 as SNHLY and CDR2 as FYNNEI. CDR3 region: CASRDGKLFF. In nucleotides, the CDR3 is TGTGCCAGCAGAGACGGAAAACTGTTTTTT.

This chain links TRBV29-1 with TRBJ2-7; no clear D gene. Germline V gene sequence: CDR1 SQVTM, CDR2 ANQGSEA. The CDR3 runs to 12 residues. The V gene lost 4 bases and the J gene lost 1 base, with 8 bases spanning the gap. The CDR3 sequence is CSVGASSYEQYF. Written as DNA, the CDR3 is TGCAGCGTTGGTGCTAGTTCCTACGAGCAGTACTTC.

This clonotype occurred many times. The J gene is TRBJ2-1, the V gene TRBV5-1; D remains ambiguous. The CDR3 spans 15 residues. Deletions cut 0 bases from V and 6 bases from J, with 13 bases between. Germline loops: CDR1 SGHRS, CDR2 YFSETQ. The CDR3, as DNA: TGCGCCAGCAGCTTGGTTAGGTTAACTACCAATGAGCAGTTCTTC. Translated: CASSLVRLTTNEQFF.

This clonotype was observed at least ten times. The rearrangement uses TRBV30 and TRBJ2-7; D ambiguous. V shed 8 bases and J shed 0 bases, with 8 bases lying between them. CDR1 and CDR2 from the germline V gene are GTSNPN and SVGIG (reference sequence). This CDR3 comprises 11 residues. The CDR3 spells CAGVSSYEQYF. The DNA of the CDR3 is TGTGCCGGCGTTAGCTCCTACGAGCAGTACTTC.

V and J are TRBV2 and TRBJ2-3; D may be TRBD2 (7 bases). This CDR3 is built from 17 residues. The germline V gene has CDR1 SNHLY and CDR2 FYNNEI. V dropped 6 bases and J dropped 1 base, with 20 bases sitting between them. This CDR3 reads CASRIQRGGAGTDTQYF. The CDR3 DNA sequence: TGTGCCAGCAGGATCCAGAGGGGGGGCGCGGGCACAGATACGCAGTATTTT.

This clonotype has a count of ten or more. The CDR3 sequence: CASSPETIKEAFF. CDR3 coding DNA: TGTGCCAGCAGCCCTGAGACTATAAAGGAAGCTTTCTTT. V gene TRBV3-1 combines with J gene TRBJ1-1; D call uncertain. Germline values: CDR1 LGHDT, CDR2 YNNKEL (reference sequence). V gave up 4 bases and J gave up 8 bases, with 14 bases separating them. The CDR3 extends over 13 amino acids.

The V call is TRBV19, the J call TRBJ1-2, with 7 nucleotides matching TRBD1. This CDR3 has 15 residues. CDR1 LNHDA and CDR2 SQIVND come from the germline V gene (reference sequence). V was pared by 5 bases and J by 6 bases, with 12 bases of the junction left unmatched. CDR3 in DNA: TGTGCCAGTAGTCCAGGGGGGAGCAGGGGAGATGGCTACACCTTC. This gives the protein CASSPGGSRGDGYTF.

This clonotype occurred a few times. The rearrangement joins TRBV20-1 to TRBJ2-7; 10 bases are a match to TRBD2. The CDR3 runs to 13 residues. The V segment lost 6 bases and the J segment 5 bases; nucleotides outside the gene matches: 7. Germline CDR1 reads DFQATT; CDR2 reads SNEGSKA (reference sequence). The chain's CDR3 is CSALSGRRDEQYF. DNA for the CDR3: TGCAGTGCGCTTAGCGGGAGGCGGGACGAGCAGTACTTC.

V usage is TRBV20-1 and J usage is TRBJ1-5; D not certain. V dropped 3 bases and J dropped 2 bases, with 11 bases sitting between them. The length of the CDR3 is 14 residues. Looked up from germline, CDR1 is DFQATT and CDR2 is SNEGSKA (reference sequence). The CDR3 DNA reads TGCAGTGCTAGCCGCAACTCTGGCAATCAGCCCCAGCATTTT. Encoded protein: CSASRNSGNQPQHF.

This clonotype was seen a handful of times. CDR3 region: CASSHRHGIKDEQFF. The CDR3 DNA reads as TGCGCCAGCAGCCATAGACACGGGATAAAGGACGAGCAGTTCTTC. V is TRBV4-1 and J is TRBJ2-1, with D possibly being TRBD2 (5 bases). CDR1 is MGHRA and CDR2 is YSYEKL in the germline V gene. The length of the CDR3 is 15 residues. The V end lost 3 bases, the J end lost 10 bases, and 19 bases lay between the germline ends.

At least ten counts were recorded for this clonotype. This chain joins TRBV3-1 and TRBJ2-4, with D possibly called TRBD1 or TRBD2 (5 bases each). Germline V gives CDR1 LGHDT, CDR2 YNNKEL (reference sequence). This CDR3 has 14 residues. The V end lost 4 bases, the J end lost 3 bases, and 10 bases lay between the germline ends. CDR3 DNA sequence: TGTGCCAGCAGCCCCCATGGGGGCAAAAACATTCAGTACTTC. Translating gives CASSPHGGKNIQYF.

This clonotype was seen at least ten times. The rearrangement uses TRBV24-1 and TRBJ2-1, with D perhaps TRBD2 (6 bases). Germline loops: CDR1 KGHDR, CDR2 SFDVKD. The CDR3 is made up of 16 amino acids. V was cut by 0 bases and J by 0 bases, with 8 bases left in between. CDR3 nucleotide sequence: TGTGCCACCAGTGATTTGACCGGGAGCTCCTACAATGAGCAGTTCTTC. Translating gives CATSDLTGSSYNEQFF.

This clonotype was seen a few times. The chain couples TRBV4-1 to TRBJ2-7; TRBD2 matches 8 bases. Germline V gene sequence: CDR1 MGHRA, CDR2 YSYEKL. V shed 11 bases, J shed 6 bases, and the junction held 15 bases outside the gene matches. This CDR3 spans 14 amino acids. The CDR3 here is CACRGGGPSPEQYF. The CDR3 region has the DNA TGCGCCTGCCGGGGGGGAGGGCCTTCTCCCGAGCAGTACTTC.

The chain joins TRBV15 to TRBJ2-5; D unresolved. Germline V lookup: CDR1 LNHNV, CDR2 YYDKDF (reference sequence). This CDR3 is 14 amino acids long. V lost 3 bases and J 5 bases, leaving 13 bases between the germline ends. CDR3: CATSSPPRFETQYF. The CDR3 DNA sequence: TGTGCCACCAGCAGCCCACCCCGGTTCGAGACCCAGTACTTC.

In this sample, this clonotype turned up many times. This chain joins TRBV3-1 and TRBJ2-6; D gene uncertain. Per the germline V gene, CDR1 is LGHDT and CDR2 is YNNKEL (reference sequence). V shed 8 bases and J shed 4 bases, with 9 bases lying between them. The length of the CDR3 is 13 residues. CDR3: CASRIRGANVLTF. The CDR3 DNA reads as TGTGCCAGCCGGATACGGGGGGCCAACGTCCTGACTTTC.

This clonotype was detected only a few times. The chain employs TRBV3-1 and TRBJ2-4; tentatively, D is TRBD1 (5 bases). Per the germline V gene, CDR1 is LGHDT and CDR2 is YNNKEL (reference sequence). The CDR3 is 17 amino acids. V was shortened by 1 base and J by 9 bases, with 22 bases between the two germline ends. The CDR3: CASSQGGTARAGAIQYF. The CDR3 bases are TGTGCCAGCAGCCAAGGGGGCACAGCAAGAGCTGGGGCCATTCAGTACTTC.

This clonotype was counted at least ten times. V usage is TRBV20-1 and J usage is TRBJ2-1; 9 bases align to TRBD1. The germline gives CDR1 DFQATT, CDR2 SNEGSKA (reference sequence). With V trimmed by 3 bases and J by 4 bases, 7 bases remained unmatched. This CDR3 comprises 15 residues. CDR3 amino acids: CSASASGQGYNEQFF. The CDR3 nucleotides are TGCAGTGCTAGCGCATCGGGACAGGGATACAATGAGCAGTTCTTC.

This clonotype came up a few times. V is TRBV11-3 and J is TRBJ2-1; 10 bases map to TRBD2. The V gene end was trimmed by 5 bases and the J gene end by 8 bases; junction bases not matched to a gene: 15. Looked up from germline, CDR1 is SGHNT and CDR2 is YENEEA. This CDR3 region has 17 residues. CDR3: CASSPRRSSGGAYEQFF. In nucleotides, the CDR3 is TGTGCCAGCAGCCCCCGGAGGTCTAGCGGGGGCGCGTATGAGCAGTTCTTC.